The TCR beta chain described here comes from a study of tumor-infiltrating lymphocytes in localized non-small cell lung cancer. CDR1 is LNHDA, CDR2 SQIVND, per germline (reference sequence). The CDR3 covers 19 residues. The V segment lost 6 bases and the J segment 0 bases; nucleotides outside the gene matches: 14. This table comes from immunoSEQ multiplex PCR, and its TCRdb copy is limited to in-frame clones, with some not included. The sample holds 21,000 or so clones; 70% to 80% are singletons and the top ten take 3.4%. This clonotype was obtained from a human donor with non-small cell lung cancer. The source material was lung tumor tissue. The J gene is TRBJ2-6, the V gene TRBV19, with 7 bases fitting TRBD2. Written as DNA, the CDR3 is TGTGCCAGTAGAGGAACGGGGACTAAAGCTATCTCTGGGGCCAACGTCCTGACTTTC. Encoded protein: CASRGTGTKAISGANVLTF.